What follows are 28 T cell receptor beta chains derived from one specimen sequenced in a study of cytomegalovirus exposure and HLA in healthy donors. Both 60 Vbeta primers and 13 Jbeta primers went into the PCR. Sequencing used immunoSEQ multiplex PCR; TCRdb keeps in-frame clones, though not all of them. The data show some 180,000 clones, 75% to 90% seen once. The sample comprised PBMCs. These receptors were obtained from a boy under 10 years old in good health and CMV-seronegative.

The table lists this clone with a few counts. This chain connects TRBV6-1 to TRBJ2-7, with 7 bases identical to TRBD1. This CDR3 is built from 14 residues. V trimming: 8 bases; J trimming: 3 bases; junction bases outside the gene matches: 10. Germline values: CDR1 MNHNS, CDR2 SASEGT. CDR3 region: CASHLDRALYEQYF. CDR3 bases: TGTGCCAGCCACTTAGACAGGGCTCTCTACGAGCAGTACTTC.

This clone has just one count. V is TRBV27 and J is TRBJ2-2; D call uncertain. V lost 5 bases to trimming and J lost 1 base, with 8 bases between them. The CDR3 consists of 14 residues. Germline CDR1 and CDR2: MNHEY and SMNVEV (reference sequence). CDR3 residues: CASSVGLNTGELFF. DNA of the CDR3: TGTGCCAGCAGTGTGGGCCTGAACACCGGGGAGCTGTTTTTT.

V is TRBV19 and J is TRBJ1-2; D is perhaps TRBD1 (5 bases). This CDR3 region has 11 residues. Germline loops: CDR1 LNHDA, CDR2 SQIVND (reference sequence). V lost 5 bases to trimming and J lost 7 bases, with 8 bases between them. The CDR3 nucleotides read TGTGCCAGTAGTCGGGGGTCTGGCTACACCTTC. It is translated as CASSRGSGYTF.

The chain has TRBV20-1 and TRBJ1-2, with 7 positions matching TRBD1. From germline, CDR1 is DFQATT and CDR2 SNEGSKA (reference sequence). V trimming: 7 bases; J trimming: 6 bases; junction bases outside the gene matches: 5. This CDR3 contains 11 residues. CDR3 sequence: CSVSTGNGYTF. In DNA form, the CDR3 reads TGCAGTGTTTCGACAGGGAATGGCTACACCTTC.

This clone was seen only once. The chain carries TRBV27 and TRBJ1-2, with 7 nucleotides matching TRBD1. This CDR3 is 16 amino acids long. Germline assignment: CDR1 MNHEY and CDR2 SMNVEV (reference sequence). Trimming cost V 3 bases and J 8 bases; bases outside gene matches: 15. The CDR3 region is CASSFLQAGGLAGYTF. The CDR3 DNA is TGTGCCAGCAGTTTCCTGCAAGCAGGGGGTTTGGCCGGCTACACCTTC.

V is TRBV7-6 and J is TRBJ2-7; D may be TRBD1 (5 bases). Trimming left V 5 bases short and J 2 bases short, with 16 bases between. Germline-derived CDR1 and CDR2 are SGHVS and FNYEAQ. The CDR3 contains 15 residues. This chain's CDR3 is CASSPPPRQTYEQYF. The CDR3, as DNA: TGTGCCAGCAGCCCCCCACCCAGACAGACCTACGAGCAGTACTTC.

The gene calls are TRBV10-2 and TRBJ2-1; 13 nucleotides agree with TRBD2. This CDR3 has 16 residues. The germline CDR1 and CDR2 sequences are WSHSY and SAAADI. Losses at the gene ends were 6 bases for V and 4 bases for J; bases not matched to a gene: 6. In DNA form, the CDR3 reads TGCGCCAGCAGGAGGACTAGCGGGGGCCGATACAATGAGCAGTTCTTC. It is translated as CASRRTSGGRYNEQFF.

This clone occurred a few times. The chain joins TRBV28 to TRBJ1-5; no clear D. V lost 5 bases to trimming and J lost 5 bases, with 7 bases between them. This CDR3 is built from 12 residues. The germline V gene encodes CDR1 MDHEN and CDR2 SYDVKM. The CDR3, as DNA: TGTGCCAGCAGTATGGGCTATCAGCCCCAGCATTTT. Amino acids: CASSMGYQPQHF.

The CDR3 region has the DNA TGCGCCAGCACCCATAGCGGGGGACCCTGGGAGACCCAGTACTTC. This translates into CASTHSGGPWETQYF. The chain employs TRBV5-1 and TRBJ2-5, with 9 bases that match TRBD2. V shed 6 bases, J shed 5 bases, and the junction held 11 bases outside the gene matches. This CDR3 is 15 amino acids long. The V gene's germline CDR1 is SGHRS and CDR2 YFSETQ.

The chain combines TRBV10-2 with TRBJ1-5; 8 bases are a match to TRBD1. The germline V gene has CDR1 WSHSY and CDR2 SAAADI. The CDR3 consists of 16 residues. V was clipped by 4 bases and J by 3 bases; unmatched bases: 8. The CDR3 spells CASSGDRGGDNQPQHF. The CDR3 region has the DNA TGCGCCAGCAGTGGAGACAGGGGTGGGGACAATCAGCCCCAGCATTTT.

The genes are TRBV6-5 and TRBJ1-4, with a possible D match to TRBD1 (5 bases). The CDR3 loop spans 15 amino acids. Trimming left V 0 bases short and J 8 bases short, with 13 bases between. Germline CDR1 MNHEY, CDR2 SVGAGI. This chain's CDR3 is CASSYSGTSDEKLFF. The CDR3 nucleotides read TGTGCCAGCAGTTACTCGGGGACTTCGGACGAAAAACTGTTTTTT.

The chain employs TRBV5-1 and TRBJ1-4, with a possible D match to TRBD1 (6 bases). The CDR3 is 14 amino acids. V was shortened by 2 bases and J by 5 bases, with 10 bases between the two germline ends. Per germline, CDR1 SGHRS and CDR2 YFSETQ. In DNA, the CDR3 is TGCGCCAGCAGCTTCAGCCAGGGGAATGAAAAACTGTTTTTT. Translation gives CASSFSQGNEKLFF.

The chain has TRBV29-1 and TRBJ2-2; 8 nucleotides line up with TRBD1. J lost 6 bases, V lost 7 bases, and 10 bases had no gene match. The length of the CDR3 is 14 residues. The germline V gene has CDR1 SQVTM and CDR2 ANQGSEA. CDR3 sequence (DNA): TGCAGCGCAACCGGGACAGGCGTGGCCGGGGAGCTGTTTTTT. As protein: CSATGTGVAGELFF.

The chain combines TRBV19 with TRBJ2-1; TRBD2 matches at 9 bases. The CDR3 is made up of 15 amino acids. After removal of 3 bases from V and 9 bases from J, the junction contained 9 bases not matched to a gene. Germline V gives CDR1 LNHDA, CDR2 SQIVND (reference sequence). The CDR3 DNA reads as TGTGCCAGTAGTATCGAACGGGGGCGGGGGGGTGAGCAGTTCTTC. Protein sequence: CASSIERGRGGEQFF.

The chain is built from TRBV28 and TRBJ2-1; D is uncertain. The CDR3 is 15 residues long. V shed 6 bases and J shed 0 bases, with 12 bases lying between them. Germline CDR1 is MDHEN and CDR2 is SYDVKM. CDR3 residues: CASRLDSSSYNEQFF. The DNA for the CDR3 is TGTGCCAGCAGACTTGACTCCTCCTCCTACAATGAGCAGTTCTTC.

This chain connects TRBV27 to TRBJ2-7, with 7 nucleotides matching TRBD2. The V gene end was trimmed by 5 bases and the J gene end by 4 bases; junction bases not matched to a gene: 5. CDR1 and CDR2 (germline): MNHEY, SMNVEV (reference sequence). The CDR3 totals 13 residues. CDR3 coding DNA: TGTGCCAGCAGTGCTAGCGGAAGGTACGAGCAGTACTTC. This translates into CASSASGRYEQYF.

The chain combines TRBV6-5 with TRBJ2-7, with D possibly matching TRBD1 (6 bases). The CDR3 covers 15 residues. CDR1 MNHEY and CDR2 SVGAGI come from the germline V gene. Trimming took off 2 bases at V and 1 base at J, with 12 bases between the two ends. The CDR3 nucleotides are TGTGCCAGCAGTTACCAAGGACAGCCATCCTACGAGCAGTACTTC. Its protein is CASSYQGQPSYEQYF.

This clone was seen just once. The chain carries TRBV10-3 and TRBJ1-3, with D unclear. Germline values: CDR1 ENHRY, CDR2 SYGVKD. V was trimmed by 5 bases and J by 4 bases, leaving 12 bases between them. This CDR3 contains 14 residues. This CDR3 is CAISLGVSGNTIYF. The CDR3 nucleotides read TGTGCCATCAGTCTAGGTGTTTCGGGAAACACCATATATTTT.

V gene TRBV21-1 combines with J gene TRBJ2-3; TRBD2 was called by the table and not checked on the DNA. TRBV21-1 counts as a pseudogene. The CDR3 length is 14 residues. The chain's CDR3 is CATPKRRRTDTQYF. The CDR3 DNA reads as TGTGCCACCCCGAAACGGCGGAGAACAGATACGCAGTATTTT.

The chain has TRBV11-2 and TRBJ1-1; 7 nucleotides match TRBD1. The germline V gene encodes CDR1 SGHAT and CDR2 FQNNGV. The CDR3 is made up of 16 amino acids. V gave up 2 bases and J gave up 0 bases; unmatched junction bases: 6. CDR3 DNA sequence: TGTGCCAGCAGCTTACGGGACAGAATCATGAACACTGAAGCTTTCTTT. Encoded protein: CASSLRDRIMNTEAFF.

This sequence joins TRBV6-1 and TRBJ2-5; D possibly corresponds to TRBD1 (6 bases). This CDR3 region has 15 residues. The V end was cut by 3 bases, the J end by 7 bases, with 18 bases between. Germline CDR1 is MNHNS and CDR2 is SASEGT. CDR3 in DNA: TGTGCCAGCAGTGAGGCCTCGTACAGGGATGGGACCCAGTACTTC. It specifies CASSEASYRDGTQYF.

The V gene is TRBV9, the J gene TRBJ2-7; D is unresolved. The ends were cut back, 1 base at V and 10 bases at J, with 12 bases in the middle. Germline V gives CDR1 SGDLS, CDR2 YYNGEE. The CDR3 totals 12 residues. The CDR3 is CASSVSGGDQYF. As DNA, the CDR3 is TGTGCCAGCAGCGTATCGGGTGGAGACCAGTACTTC.

V is TRBV2 and J is TRBJ1-2; no clear D gene. Trimming cost V 1 base and J 1 base, with 10 bases left between them. Germline CDR1 and CDR2: SNHLY and FYNNEI. The CDR3 sequence is 15 residues long. CDR3 in DNA: TGTGCCAGCAGTGAAGACCAGGCCAATAACTATGGCTACACCTTC. It encodes CASSEDQANNYGYTF.

The V call is TRBV28, the J call TRBJ2-7; D possibly corresponds to TRBD2 (6 bases). This CDR3 has 14 amino acids. Germline-derived CDR1 and CDR2 are MDHEN and SYDVKM. The V and J ends lost 7 bases and 2 bases respectively, with 15 bases between them. The CDR3 is CASTSGGAPYEQYF. CDR3 bases: TGTGCCAGCACCTCCGGAGGGGCACCCTACGAGCAGTACTTC.

The rearrangement links TRBV7-3 to TRBJ2-7; D is unclear. Between the trimmed V and J ends, which lost 4 bases and 6 bases, there was a span of 13 bases. Looked up from germline, CDR1 is SGHTA and CDR2 is FQGTGA. The CDR3 runs 13 residues. DNA for the CDR3: TGTGCCAGCAGCTCAACAATAGCTGGCGAGCAGTACTTC. Its translation: CASSSTIAGEQYF.

This clone was detected only once. The V call is TRBV28, the J call TRBJ1-2, with D perhaps matching TRBD1 (6 bases). Per germline, CDR1 MDHEN and CDR2 SYDVKM. The V and J ends lost 4 bases and 6 bases respectively, with 15 bases between them. This CDR3 has 14 residues. CDR3: CASSCRGAVDGYTF. The CDR3 nucleotides are TGTGCCAGCAGTTGCCGGGGGGCGGTGGATGGCTACACCTTC.

The chain combines TRBV19 with TRBJ2-3; D uncertain. Germline V gives CDR1 LNHDA, CDR2 SQIVND (reference sequence). This CDR3 region has 14 residues. V lost 1 base and J lost 2, with 7 bases in between. The CDR3 DNA reads as TGTGCCAGTAGTATAGGGCATCCCACAGATACGCAGTATTTT. Translated: CASSIGHPTDTQYF.

In its sample, this clone was seen once. V is TRBV19 and J is TRBJ2-5; D gene uncertain. This CDR3 contains 13 residues. Trimming took off 0 bases at V and 3 bases at J, with 5 bases between the two ends. Germline CDR1 reads LNHDA; CDR2 reads SQIVND (reference sequence). CDR3 in DNA: TGTGCCAGTAGTATAGACTTAGAAGAGACCCAGTACTTC. Amino acids: CASSIDLEETQYF.